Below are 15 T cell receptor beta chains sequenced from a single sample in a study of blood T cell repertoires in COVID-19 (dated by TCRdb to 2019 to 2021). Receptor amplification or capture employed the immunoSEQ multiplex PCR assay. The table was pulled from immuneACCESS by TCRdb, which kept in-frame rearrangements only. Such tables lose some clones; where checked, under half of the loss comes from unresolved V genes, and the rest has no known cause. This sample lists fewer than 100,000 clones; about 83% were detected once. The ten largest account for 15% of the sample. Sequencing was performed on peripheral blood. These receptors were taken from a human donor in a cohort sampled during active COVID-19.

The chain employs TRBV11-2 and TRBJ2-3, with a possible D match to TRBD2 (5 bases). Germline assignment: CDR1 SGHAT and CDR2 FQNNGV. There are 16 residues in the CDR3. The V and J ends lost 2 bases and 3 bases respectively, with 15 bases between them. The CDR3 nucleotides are TGTGCCAGCAGCTTACTACTAGACGTACGAACAGATACGCAGTATTTT. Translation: CASSLLLDVRTDTQYF.

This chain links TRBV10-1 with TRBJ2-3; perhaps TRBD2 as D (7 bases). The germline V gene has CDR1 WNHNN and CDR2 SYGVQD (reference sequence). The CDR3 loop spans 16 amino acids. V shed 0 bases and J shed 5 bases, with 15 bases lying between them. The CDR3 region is CASSESWGGRLDTQYF. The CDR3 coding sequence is TGCGCCAGCAGTGAGTCGTGGGGGGGCCGGCTAGATACGCAGTATTTT.

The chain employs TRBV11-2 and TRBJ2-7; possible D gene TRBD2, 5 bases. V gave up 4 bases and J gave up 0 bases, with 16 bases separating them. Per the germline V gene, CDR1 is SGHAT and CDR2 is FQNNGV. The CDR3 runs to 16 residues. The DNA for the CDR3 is TGTGCCAGCAGCTCCCGGGCCGGAGGTTACTCCTACGAGCAGTACTTC. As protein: CASSSRAGGYSYEQYF.

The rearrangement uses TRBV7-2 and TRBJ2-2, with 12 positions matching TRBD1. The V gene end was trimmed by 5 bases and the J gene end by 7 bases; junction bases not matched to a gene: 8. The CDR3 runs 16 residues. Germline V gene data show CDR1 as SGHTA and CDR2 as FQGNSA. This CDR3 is CASSPAGTGGHGELFF. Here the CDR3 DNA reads TGTGCCAGCAGCCCCGCCGGGACAGGGGGCCACGGGGAGCTGTTTTTT.

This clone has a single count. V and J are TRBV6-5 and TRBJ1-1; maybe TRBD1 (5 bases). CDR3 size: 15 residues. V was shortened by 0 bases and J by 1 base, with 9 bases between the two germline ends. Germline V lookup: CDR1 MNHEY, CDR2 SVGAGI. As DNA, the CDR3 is TGTGCCAGCAGTTACTCGCGGGGCCCGAACACTGAAGCTTTCTTT. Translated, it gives CASSYSRGPNTEAFF.

Written as DNA, the CDR3 is TGTGCCAGCAGTAACTTGGCGACAGGAAACTATGGCTACACCTTC. Amino acid sequence: CASSNLATGNYGYTF. The chain uses TRBV6-5 and TRBJ1-2; perhaps TRBD1 as D (6 bases). The V and J ends lost 5 bases and 2 bases respectively, with 15 bases between them. The germline CDR1 and CDR2 sequences are MNHEY and SVGAGI. This CDR3 region has 15 residues.

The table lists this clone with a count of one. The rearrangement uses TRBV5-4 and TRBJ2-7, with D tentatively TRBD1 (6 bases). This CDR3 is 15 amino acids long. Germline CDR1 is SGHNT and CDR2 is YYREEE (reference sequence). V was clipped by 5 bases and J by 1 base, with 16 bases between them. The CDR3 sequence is CASSQAGTTSYEQYF. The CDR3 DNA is TGTGCCAGCAGTCAGGCCGGGACAACTTCCTACGAGCAGTACTTC.

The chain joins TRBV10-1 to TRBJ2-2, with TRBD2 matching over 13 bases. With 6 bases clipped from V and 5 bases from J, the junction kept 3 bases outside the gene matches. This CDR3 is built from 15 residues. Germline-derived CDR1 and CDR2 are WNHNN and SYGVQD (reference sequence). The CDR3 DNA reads TGCGCCAGCAGAAAGACTAGCGGGGGGACCGGGGAGCTGTTTTTT. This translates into CASRKTSGGTGELFF.

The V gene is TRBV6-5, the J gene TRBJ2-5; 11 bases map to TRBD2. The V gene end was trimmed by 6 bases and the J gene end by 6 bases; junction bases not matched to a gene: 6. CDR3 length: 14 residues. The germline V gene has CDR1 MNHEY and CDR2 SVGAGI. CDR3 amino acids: CASRRTSGGKTQYF. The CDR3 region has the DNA TGTGCCAGCAGGCGAACTAGCGGGGGAAAGACCCAGTACTTC.

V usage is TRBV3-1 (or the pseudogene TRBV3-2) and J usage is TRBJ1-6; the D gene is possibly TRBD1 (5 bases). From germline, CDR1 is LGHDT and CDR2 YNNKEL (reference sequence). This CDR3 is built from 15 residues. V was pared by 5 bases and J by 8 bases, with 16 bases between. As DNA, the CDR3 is TGTGCCAGCAGCTCCTGGAGGGGTCGAGATTCACCCCTCCACTTT. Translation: CASSSWRGRDSPLHF.

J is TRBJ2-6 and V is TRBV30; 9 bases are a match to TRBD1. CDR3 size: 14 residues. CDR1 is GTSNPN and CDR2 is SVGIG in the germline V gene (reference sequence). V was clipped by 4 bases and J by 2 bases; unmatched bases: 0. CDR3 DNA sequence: TGTGCCTGGAACAGGGGGCCTGGGGCCAACGTCCTGACTTTC. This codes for CAWNRGPGANVLTF.

This CDR3 is CASSMLATEAFF. In nucleotides, the CDR3 is TGTGCCAGTAGTATGTTGGCAACTGAAGCTTTCTTT. J is TRBJ1-1 and V is TRBV19; the D is unclear. The germline gives CDR1 LNHDA, CDR2 SQIVND (reference sequence). The CDR3 sequence is 12 residues long. The V gene lost 3 bases and the J gene lost 5 bases, with 7 bases spanning the gap.

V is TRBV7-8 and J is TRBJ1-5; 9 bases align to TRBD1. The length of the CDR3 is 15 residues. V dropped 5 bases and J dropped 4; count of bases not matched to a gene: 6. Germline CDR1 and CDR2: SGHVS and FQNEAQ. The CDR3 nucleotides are TGTGCCAGCAGCCCGGACAGGGGTAGGAATCAGCCCCAGCATTTT. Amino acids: CASSPDRGRNQPQHF.

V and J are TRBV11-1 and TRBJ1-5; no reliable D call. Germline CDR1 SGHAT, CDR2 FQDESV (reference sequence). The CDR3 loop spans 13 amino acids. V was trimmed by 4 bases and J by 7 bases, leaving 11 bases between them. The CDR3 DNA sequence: TGTGCCAGCAGCTCGGGCCGGGAGCAGCCCCAGCATTTT. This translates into CASSSGREQPQHF. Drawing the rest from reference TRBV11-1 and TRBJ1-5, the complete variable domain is EAEVAQSPRYKITEKSQAVAFWCDPISGHATLYWYRQILGQGPELLVQFQDESVVDDSQLPKDRFSAERLKGVDSTLKIQPAELGDSAMYLCASSSGREQPQHFGDGTRLSIL.

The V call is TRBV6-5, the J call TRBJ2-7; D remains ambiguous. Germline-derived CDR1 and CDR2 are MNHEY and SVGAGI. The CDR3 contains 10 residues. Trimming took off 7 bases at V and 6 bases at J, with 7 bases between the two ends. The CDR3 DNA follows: TGTGCCAGCATGGCCCTCGAGCAGTACTTC. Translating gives CASMALEQYF.